The 17 T cell receptor beta chains reported below all come from one sample, sequenced in a study of shared clonotypes between healthy human individuals. CD8 cells regarded as naive lacked CD45RO, were positively chosen for CCR7, and omitted terminally differentiated effector memory CD45RA+ cells. Sequencing used immunoSEQ multiplex PCR; TCRdb keeps in-frame clones, though not all of them. The table shows approximately 1.9 million clones, with around 93% occurring only once. The specimen was naive CD8+ T cells from PBMCs. Receptors were obtained from a man between 18 and 29 years old in good health. Some clones in this sample may be carry-over from other donors' samples.

This chain links TRBV19 with TRBJ1-2; TRBD1 aligns across 10 bases. CDR1 LNHDA and CDR2 SQIVND come from the germline V gene (reference sequence). Unmatched junction bases numbered 8, after V lost 5 bases and J lost 2 bases. The CDR3 consists of 16 residues. CDR3 DNA: TGTGCCAGTAGTCCCCCTCGACAGGGGGCAAACTATGGCTACACCTTC. This encodes CASSPPRQGANYGYTF.

The J gene is TRBJ2-1, the V gene TRBV11-1; 7 bases align to TRBD1. The germline CDR1 and CDR2 sequences are SGHAT and FQDESV (reference sequence). CDR3 length equals 15 residues. With 5 bases clipped from V and 3 bases from J, the junction kept 7 bases outside the gene matches. In DNA form, the CDR3 reads TGTGCCAGCAGCCCAGACAGGGCCCTCTACAATGAGCAGTTCTTC. It yields the protein CASSPDRALYNEQFF. Full variable domain (remainder filled in from reference TRBV11-1 and TRBJ2-1): EAEVAQSPRYKITEKSQAVAFWCDPISGHATLYWYRQILGQGPELLVQFQDESVVDDSQLPKDRFSAERLKGVDSTLKIQPAELGDSAMYLCASSPDRALYNEQFFGPGTRLTVL.

The V and J genes are TRBV7-9 and TRBJ2-1, with 8 bases fitting TRBD2. Germline CDR1 and CDR2: SEHNR and FQNEAQ (reference sequence). V shed 0 bases, J shed 11 bases, and the junction held 9 bases outside the gene matches. CDR3 length: 15 amino acids. The DNA of the CDR3 is TGTGCCAGCAGCTTAGCAGCGGGAGCAGGAGAAAAGCAGTTCTTC. Its protein is CASSLAAGAGEKQFF.

The chain recombines TRBV12-1 with TRBJ2-5; the table's D call of TRBD2 was not tested on the DNA. TRBV12-1 is labeled a pseudogene. The CDR3 totals 17 residues. This CDR3 is CASSPRQLAVGQETQYF. CDR3 nucleotides: TGTGCCAGCAGCCCGCGCCAACTAGCGGTGGGGCAAGAGACCCAGTACTTC.

The V call is TRBV5-1, the J call TRBJ2-7, with D possibly being TRBD1 (5 bases). The CDR3 runs 17 residues. The germline V and J ends were trimmed by 2 bases and 7 bases, with 25 bases remaining between them. Germline V gene data show CDR1 as SGHRS and CDR2 as YFSETQ. The CDR3 here is CASSLSTQGSLGSEQYF. The CDR3 DNA sequence: TGCGCCAGCAGCTTATCAACTCAGGGATCGTTGGGTTCGGAGCAGTACTTC. The variable domain in full, completed from reference TRBV5-1 and TRBJ2-7, reads KAGVTQTPRYLIKTRGQQVTLSCSPISGHRSVSWYQQTPGQGLQFLFEYFSETQRNKGNFPGRFSGRQFSNSRSEMNVSTLELGDSALYLCASSLSTQGSLGSEQYFGPGTRLTVT.

The chain joins TRBV5-1 to TRBJ2-7, with TRBD2 identical over 8 bases. Unmatched junction bases numbered 5, after V lost 1 base and J lost 2 bases. Germline CDR1 is SGHRS and CDR2 is YFSETQ. The CDR3 has 15 amino acids. The CDR3 here is CASSLLTSGTYEQYF. The CDR3 DNA follows: TGCGCCAGCAGCTTGTTAACTAGCGGTACCTACGAGCAGTACTTC.

The rearrangement uses TRBV9 and TRBJ1-2; 12 bases are shared with TRBD1. The CDR3 consists of 16 residues. CDR1 and CDR2 from the germline V gene are SGDLS and YYNGEE. Trimming at V came to 7 bases and at J to 2 bases, leaving 9 bases not matched to a gene. The CDR3 here is CASVGTGGAGNYGYTF. CDR3 sequence (DNA): TGTGCCAGCGTGGGGACAGGGGGCGCAGGGAACTATGGCTACACCTTC. Supplemented by reference TRBV9 and TRBJ1-2, the full variable domain reads DSGVTQTPKHLITATGQRVTLRCSPRSGDLSVYWYQQSLDQGLQFLIQYYNGEERAKGNILERFSAQQFPDLHSELNLSSLELGDSALYFCASVGTGGAGNYGYTFGSGTRLTVV.

This clone occurred once. J is TRBJ1-1 and V is TRBV6-1, with D hard to call. The CDR3 length is 17 residues. V was trimmed by 9 bases and J by 0 bases, leaving 23 bases between them. The germline gives CDR1 MNHNS, CDR2 SASEGT. CDR3 residues: CASGEGPVGVMNTEAFF. In nucleotides, the CDR3 is TGTGCCAGTGGTGAAGGTCCAGTGGGAGTCATGAACACTGAAGCTTTCTTT.

This rearrangement joins TRBV10-2 to TRBJ1-2; tentatively, D is TRBD1 (6 bases). Germline lookup yields CDR1 WSHSY and CDR2 SAAADI. The V and J ends lost 0 bases and 7 bases respectively, with 15 bases between them. This CDR3 spans 15 amino acids. CDR3 bases: TGCGCCAGCAGTGAGTCAGAGAGGGGGAGAGCTGGCTACACCTTC. Residues: CASSESERGRAGYTF.

This clone was found once. This chain connects TRBV5-6 to TRBJ2-7; no firm D call. In germline, CDR1 is SGHDT, CDR2 YYEEEE. CDR3 length: 11 residues. Trimming pared 3 bases from V and 7 bases from J, leaving 8 bases between. The CDR3 DNA is TGTGCCAGCAGCTCCTACGGTGAGCAGTACTTC. This codes for CASSSYGEQYF. The variable domain in full, with the rest retrieved from reference TRBV5-6 and TRBJ2-7, is DAGVTQSPTHLIKTRGQQVTLRCSPKSGHDTVSWYQQALGQGPQFIFQYYEEEERQRGNFPDRFSGHQFPNYSSELNVNALLLGDSALYLCASSSYGEQYFGPGTRLTVT.

This clone showed up just once. The genes are TRBV6-5 and TRBJ2-3; tentatively, D is TRBD2 (6 bases). The CDR3 is made up of 15 amino acids. V lost 0 bases, J lost 2 bases, and 9 bases lay in between. The germline V gene encodes CDR1 MNHEY and CDR2 SVGAGI. The CDR3 region has the DNA TGTGCCAGCAGTTACTCAAGCGGGCTCACAGATACGCAGTATTTT. It specifies CASSYSSGLTDTQYF.

V and J are TRBV30 and TRBJ2-7; D may be TRBD1 (5 bases). The V end was cut by 3 bases, the J end by 6 bases, with 15 bases between. In germline, CDR1 is GTSNPN, CDR2 SVGIG (reference sequence). This CDR3 contains 13 residues. The CDR3 nucleotides are TGTGCCTGGAGGCCAAGGGGTTCCAGCGAGCAGTACTTC. It yields the protein CAWRPRGSSEQYF.

The V gene is TRBV21-1, the J gene TRBJ1-2. TRBV21-1 counts as a pseudogene. The CDR3 loop spans 18 amino acids. Here the CDR3 DNA reads TGTGCCAGCAGCAAGACTCGGTGCCGGAGGGACATACGATATGGCTACACCTTC. It is translated as CASSKTRCRRDIRYGYTF.

The V call is TRBV19, the J call TRBJ2-3; 9 bases map to TRBD1. There are 16 residues in the CDR3. Germline CDR1 reads LNHDA; CDR2 reads SQIVND (reference sequence). Trimming removed 6 bases from V and 6 bases from J; junction bases left unmatched: 13. CDR3 residues: CASSRDREGLLDTQYF. CDR3 nucleotide sequence: TGTGCCAGTAGCCGGGACAGGGAGGGGCTTTTGGATACGCAGTATTTT.

The gene calls are TRBV6-5 and TRBJ2-7, with 7 nucleotides matching TRBD1. This CDR3 contains 15 residues. V gave up 6 bases and J gave up 2 bases; unmatched junction bases: 10. The germline V gene has CDR1 MNHEY and CDR2 SVGAGI. The CDR3 bases are TGTGCCAGCAGCTCCCAGACAGGGCTAGCCTACGAGCAGTACTTC. The encoded protein is CASSSQTGLAYEQYF.

About this clone: The sample has other DNA sequences that encode this CDR3 too. The J gene is TRBJ2-7, the V gene TRBV9; TRBD1 is a possible D gene (6 bases). Trimming cost V 0 bases and J 0 bases, with 7 bases left between them. The CDR3 runs 14 residues. Germline V gene lookup returns CDR1 SGDLS and CDR2 YYNGEE. This CDR3 is CASSVGTASYEQYF. In DNA, the CDR3 is TGTGCCAGCAGCGTAGGGACAGCCTCCTACGAGCAGTACTTC.

On this clone: Other DNA variants within this sample encode the same CDR3. V usage is TRBV5-4 and J usage is TRBJ2-1; tentative D call: TRBD2 (5 bases). The CDR3 spans 13 residues. The V end was cut by 4 bases, the J end by 3 bases, with 8 bases between. Looked up from germline, CDR1 is SGHNT and CDR2 is YYREEE (reference sequence). The CDR3 coding sequence is TGTGCCAGCAGCCTGAGGGACTACAATGAGCAGTTCTTC. This encodes CASSLRDYNEQFF.